This TCR beta chain appears in the sequencing data of a study of identical twins. One entry per CDR3 protein results from TCRdb running MiXCR on the 5' RACE reads. The top ten clones hold approximately 0.98% of a sample with roughly 470,000 distinct CDR3 sequences, 14% of them seen once. This clonotype was observed at least ten times. Per germline, CDR1 MNHNS and CDR2 SASEGT. Between the trimmed V and J ends, which lost 10 bases and 0 bases, there was a span of 16 bases. CDR3 length: 14 amino acids. The same data also contributed to another study, on yellow fever vaccine responses in identical twins.

The gene calls are TRBV6-1 and TRBJ2-7; D uncertain. The receptor comes from a woman under 30 in good health. The sequenced sample consisted of CD4+ T cells sorted from blood. In nucleotides, the CDR3 is TGTGCCACCCGGGTGGATCCTAGCTCCTACGAGCAGTACTTC. Translation gives CATRVDPSSYEQYF.